Each of the 27 T cell receptor beta chains below was sequenced from the same sample in a study of technical replicates of blood from several donors. Clones were read by immunoSEQ multiplex PCR, and TCRdb kept only the in-frame ones, dropping some. The data contain approximately 73,000 clones, 85% to 95% of them singletons. Sequencing input: T cells isolated from PBMCs. These receptors all stem from a human donor in good health.

The chain carries TRBV20-1 and TRBJ2-7; perhaps TRBD1 as D (5 bases). V gave up 6 bases and J gave up 1 base, with 7 bases separating them. The V gene's germline CDR1 is DFQATT and CDR2 SNEGSKA (reference sequence). The CDR3 is made up of 11 amino acids. CDR3 in DNA: TGCAGTGCGGGGCCTTCCTACGAGCAGTACTTC. This codes for CSAGPSYEQYF.

In DNA form, the CDR3 reads TGTGCCAGTAGTAGGGCGGACAGGGGGTATGGCTACACCTTC. Its translation is CASSRADRGYGYTF. The genes are TRBV19 and TRBJ1-2, with 10 bases matching TRBD1. Per germline, CDR1 LNHDA and CDR2 SQIVND (reference sequence). The CDR3 runs 14 residues. V dropped 4 bases and J dropped 5; count of bases not matched to a gene: 4.

The V call is TRBV9, the J call TRBJ2-2; 8 nucleotides agree with TRBD2. The junction had 12 bases not matched to a gene; V was cut back by 2 bases and J by 0 bases. The germline CDR1 and CDR2 sequences are SGDLS and YYNGEE. This CDR3 comprises 19 residues. The CDR3 DNA follows: TGTGCCAGCAGCGTTTCGGGAGGGATTTACGGGGCGAACACCGGGGAGCTGTTTTTT. Amino acid sequence: CASSVSGGIYGANTGELFF.

CDR3 in amino acids: CASSIAGGPWEQFF. The CDR3, as DNA: TGTGCCAGTAGTATAGCGGGAGGGCCGTGGGAGCAGTTCTTC. The V gene is TRBV19, the J gene TRBJ2-1; 8 bases fit TRBD2. The J segment lost 10 bases and the V segment lost 1 base, leaving 6 bases of the junction unmatched. Germline V lookup: CDR1 LNHDA, CDR2 SQIVND (reference sequence). This CDR3 is built from 14 residues.

V and J are TRBV9 and TRBJ2-2, with a weak D call TRBD1 (6 bases). CDR3 length: 14 amino acids. Trimming cost V 3 bases and J 5 bases, with 11 bases left between them. Germline CDR1 is SGDLS and CDR2 is YYNGEE. DNA for the CDR3: TGTGCCAGCAGCGAGGACAGCCAAACCGGGGAGCTGTTTTTT. Translation gives CASSEDSQTGELFF. The entire variable domain, with the rest obtained from reference TRBV9 and TRBJ2-2, is as follows: DSGVTQTPKHLITATGQRVTLRCSPRSGDLSVYWYQQSLDQGLQFLIQYYNGEERAKGNILERFSAQQFPDLHSELNLSSLELGDSALYFCASSEDSQTGELFFGEGSRLTVL.

The rearrangement joins TRBV9 to TRBJ1-1; 9 bases are shared with TRBD1. Germline V gene data show CDR1 as SGDLS and CDR2 as YYNGEE. This CDR3 spans 12 amino acids. V was clipped by 3 bases and J by 6 bases; unmatched bases: 0. CDR3 sequence: CASSGTGAEAFF. CDR3 DNA sequence: TGTGCCAGCAGCGGGACAGGGGCTGAAGCTTTCTTT.

The chain combines TRBV7-2 with TRBJ2-1; 8 bases agree with TRBD2. CDR1 is SGHTA and CDR2 is FQGNSA in the germline V gene. The CDR3 loop spans 17 amino acids. V dropped 1 base and J dropped 4; count of bases not matched to a gene: 9. The CDR3 coding sequence is TGTGCCAGCAGCTTAGGGGAGCGGGAGATGGAATACAATGAGCAGTTCTTC. Protein: CASSLGEREMEYNEQFF. Full variable domain (rest looked up from reference TRBV7-2 and TRBJ2-1): GAGVSQSPSNKVTEKGKDVELRCDPISGHTALYWYRQSLGQGLEFLIYFQGNSAPDKSGLPSDRFSAERTGGSVSTLTIQRTQQEDSAVYLCASSLGEREMEYNEQFFGPGTRLTVL.

The chain couples TRBV29-1 to TRBJ2-2; a possible D gene is TRBD2 (5 bases). Per the germline V gene, CDR1 is SQVTM and CDR2 is ANQGSEA. The CDR3 spans 15 residues. V dropped 7 bases and J dropped 7 bases, with 22 bases sitting between them. This CDR3 reads CSADTTGSGIGELFF. For the CDR3, the DNA is TGCAGCGCTGACACCACGGGGAGTGGTATCGGGGAGCTGTTTTTT.

This sequence joins TRBV6-5 and TRBJ1-5; no reliable D call. The ends were cut back, 6 bases at V and 8 bases at J, with 17 bases in the middle. In germline, CDR1 is MNHEY, CDR2 SVGAGI. The CDR3 length is 14 residues. The DNA of the CDR3 is TGTGCCAGCAGCCCCCCGGGAGGGAGGGAGCCCCAGCATTTT. It codes for CASSPPGGREPQHF.

V and J are TRBV10-3 and TRBJ2-7; maybe TRBD2 (6 bases). In germline, CDR1 is ENHRY, CDR2 SYGVKD. The V end lost 0 bases, the J end lost 2 bases, and 17 bases lay between the germline ends. CDR3 length: 17 residues. In DNA form, the CDR3 reads TGTGCCATCAGTGAGTCGAATGAGGGAGGTCGAGCCTACGAGCAGTACTTC. It specifies CAISESNEGGRAYEQYF.

The chain carries TRBV7-9 and TRBJ2-7, with 7 bases matching TRBD2. J gave up 4 bases and V 1 base, and 13 bases lay outside the gene matches. The V gene's germline CDR1 is SEHNR and CDR2 FQNEAQ (reference sequence). The CDR3 runs 17 residues. For the CDR3, the DNA is TGTGCCAGCAGCTTAGGCGGCGGGAGAGGGCCGAAATACGAGCAGTACTTC. Residues: CASSLGGGRGPKYEQYF.

The J gene is TRBJ2-2, the V gene TRBV19, with a possible D match to TRBD1 (5 bases). Trimming removed 5 bases at V and 1 base at J, with 11 bases between. This CDR3 contains 15 residues. The germline V gene encodes CDR1 LNHDA and CDR2 SQIVND (reference sequence). CDR3 amino acids: CASSALGLNTGELFF. DNA of the CDR3: TGTGCCAGTAGTGCGTTGGGGCTGAACACCGGGGAGCTGTTTTTT. The whole variable domain, filled in from reference TRBV19 and TRBJ2-2, reads DGGITQSPKYLFRKEGQNVTLSCEQNLNHDAMYWYRQDPGQGLRLIYYSQIVNDFQKGDIAEGYSVSREKKESFPLTVTSAQKNPTAFYLCASSALGLNTGELFFGEGSRLTVL.

This rearrangement joins TRBV28 to TRBJ2-2; 9 bases align to TRBD1. CDR3 length: 14 residues. Germline V gives CDR1 MDHEN, CDR2 SYDVKM. V lost 5 bases and J lost 8; bases outside the gene matches: 6. The CDR3 is CASSVQGATGELFF. CDR3 nucleotide sequence: TGTGCCAGCAGTGTACAGGGGGCGACTGGGGAGCTGTTTTTT. Complete variable domain (other parts from reference TRBV28 and TRBJ2-2): DVKVTQSSRYLVKRTGEKVFLECVQDMDHENMFWYRQDPGLGLRLIYFSYDVKMKEKGDIPEGYSVSREKKERFSLILESASTNQTSMYLCASSVQGATGELFFGEGSRLTVL.

V is TRBV9 and J is TRBJ2-7, with TRBD2 matching 9 bases. Germline V gene lookup returns CDR1 SGDLS and CDR2 YYNGEE. The CDR3 sequence is 16 residues long. V dropped 3 bases and J dropped 2; count of bases not matched to a gene: 9. The CDR3 is CASSGETSGPPYEQYF. CDR3 sequence (DNA): TGTGCCAGCAGCGGAGAAACTAGCGGGCCGCCCTACGAGCAGTACTTC.

The chain employs TRBV29-1 and TRBJ2-7; 8 positions match TRBD2. CDR3 size: 17 residues. V gave up 5 bases and J gave up 0 bases; unmatched junction bases: 15. The V gene's germline CDR1 is SQVTM and CDR2 ANQGSEA. The CDR3 DNA is TGCAGCGTTTTCTTTCTAGCGGGCCCTGAATCCTCCTACGAGCAGTACTTC. This sequence encodes CSVFFLAGPESSYEQYF.

This clone was seen once. The chain joins TRBV5-1 to TRBJ1-4; TRBD1 matches at 7 bases. Germline V CDR1 and CDR2: SGHRS, YFSETQ. This CDR3 is built from 17 residues. V lost 2 bases, J lost 4 bases, and 11 bases stayed unmatched. As DNA, the CDR3 is TGCGCCAGCAGCTTTTTACCCCCGGGACAGAGTAATGAAAAACTGTTTTTT. The encoded protein is CASSFLPPGQSNEKLFF.

This chain links TRBV7-3 with TRBJ2-1, with D hard to call. The CDR3 length is 14 residues. Deletions cut 2 bases from V and 1 base from J, with 6 bases between. Germline CDR1 reads SGHTA; CDR2 reads FQGTGA. CDR3 nucleotide sequence: TGTGCCAGCAGCTTATACGCGTCCTACAATGAGCAGTTCTTC. Its protein product is CASSLYASYNEQFF.

V gene TRBV5-6 combines with J gene TRBJ1-2, with D tentatively TRBD1 (6 bases). Looked up from germline, CDR1 is SGHDT and CDR2 is YYEEEE. Trimming pared 4 bases from V and 3 bases from J, leaving 10 bases between. The CDR3 length is 13 residues. CDR3 in amino acids: CASSLGQYYGYTF. CDR3 sequence (DNA): TGTGCCAGCAGCCTGGGACAATACTATGGCTACACCTTC.

This chain joins TRBV2 and TRBJ2-7, with no clear D. V was pared by 4 bases and J by 6 bases, with 7 bases between. The CDR3 is 11 residues long. Per germline, CDR1 SNHLY and CDR2 FYNNEI. CDR3 sequence reads: CASSASPEQYF. DNA for the CDR3: TGTGCCAGCAGTGCGAGTCCCGAGCAGTACTTC.

This chain links TRBV5-8 with TRBJ2-7; a possible D gene is TRBD1 (5 bases). The ends were cut back, 4 bases at V and 0 bases at J, with 14 bases in the middle. Per germline, CDR1 SGHTS and CDR2 YDEGEE. The CDR3 contains 15 residues. DNA of the CDR3: TGTGCCAGCAGCCTTAAGACAGACAGCTCCTACGAGCAGTACTTC. Protein: CASSLKTDSSYEQYF.

The V call is TRBV9, the J call TRBJ2-7; TRBD1 is a possible D gene (5 bases). This CDR3 spans 15 amino acids. Per germline, CDR1 SGDLS and CDR2 YYNGEE. V lost 4 bases and J lost 4, with 18 bases in between. CDR3 region: CASSPNLGAGYEQYF. In DNA, the CDR3 is TGTGCCAGCAGCCCCAACCTGGGCGCAGGGTACGAGCAGTACTTC. Using reference TRBV9 and TRBJ2-7 for the parts outside the CDR3, the full variable domain is DSGVTQTPKHLITATGQRVTLRCSPRSGDLSVYWYQQSLDQGLQFLIQYYNGEERAKGNILERFSAQQFPDLHSELNLSSLELGDSALYFCASSPNLGAGYEQYFGPGTRLTVT.

This chain links TRBV14 with TRBJ2-5; the match to TRBD1 covers 7 bases. This CDR3 has 17 residues. The germline CDR1 and CDR2 sequences are SGHDN and FVKESK. Trimming removed 5 bases from V and 5 bases from J; junction bases left unmatched: 17. The CDR3 DNA reads as TGTGCCAGCAGCTCTTGGGACAGTGGGAAATTCGGGGAGACCCAGTACTTC. Protein product: CASSSWDSGKFGETQYF.

V and J are TRBV28 and TRBJ2-2; no firm D call. Trimming removed 2 bases from V and 7 bases from J, with 11 bases in between. Germline V gene sequence: CDR1 MDHEN, CDR2 SYDVKM. The CDR3 contains 14 residues. The CDR3 reads CASSLRSKVGELFF. The CDR3 nucleotides are TGTGCCAGCAGTTTAAGGAGTAAGGTCGGGGAGCTGTTTTTT.

The gene calls are TRBV20-1 and TRBJ2-2; D not certain. Germline V gives CDR1 DFQATT, CDR2 SNEGSKA (reference sequence). The CDR3 consists of 11 residues. Trimming removed 6 bases at V and 5 bases at J, with 7 bases between. As DNA, the CDR3 is TGCAGTGCCCCTAGGACCGGGGAGCTGTTTTTT. Translating it yields CSAPRTGELFF.

The J gene is TRBJ1-2, the V gene TRBV5-4; unclear D gene. Germline assignment: CDR1 SGHNT and CDR2 YYREEE (reference sequence). This CDR3 comprises 11 residues. V shed 2 bases and J shed 6 bases, with 5 bases lying between them. The CDR3, as DNA: TGTGCCAGCAGCTTCGCGGATGGCTACACCTTC. Amino acid sequence: CASSFADGYTF.

The chain recombines TRBV28 with TRBJ2-5; TRBD2 matches at 7 bases. Germline V gene sequence: CDR1 MDHEN, CDR2 SYDVKM. The ends lost 6 bases at V and 3 bases at J; junction bases unmatched: 4. This CDR3 has 13 amino acids. CDR3 residues: CASREGREETQYF. The CDR3 coding sequence is TGTGCCAGCAGAGAGGGGAGGGAAGAGACCCAGTACTTC.

J is TRBJ2-2 and V is TRBV27, with 10 bases that match TRBD2. From germline, CDR1 is MNHEY and CDR2 SMNVEV (reference sequence). This CDR3 has 15 amino acids. V was pared by 5 bases and J by 6 bases, with 6 bases of the junction left unmatched. CDR3 bases: TGTGCCAGCAGTCCCGTAGCGGGAGGCGCCGGGGAGCTGTTTTTT. Its translation: CASSPVAGGAGELFF.